This T cell receptor (beta chain) was identified during a study of CD8 T cells in Susac syndrome. Overall study context: Within the group of sequenced Susac syndrome patients, five or six had active disease and eight were in remission. At blood draw, Susac syndrome patients were therapy-naive, on corticosteroids, or on intravenous immunoglobulin alone.

CD8+ and CD4+ T cells were negatively isolated; TEMRA cells were FACS-enriched. After extraction with the RNeasy kit, about 0.45 to 1 ug of the RNA was reverse transcribed using random hexamers. TCRdb analysed the immunoSEQ multiplex PCR reads with MiXCR anew, one entry per CDR3 protein. This sample has 240,000 or so distinct CDR3 sequences, with less than 96% found just once. The CDR3 consists of 17 residues. Germline CDR1 SQVTM, CDR2 ANQGSEA. V was pared by 5 bases and J by 4 bases, with 14 bases of the junction left unmatched. Sequenced sample: CD4+ T cells from PBMCs. The clonotype was recovered from a human donor with Susac syndrome. The V and J genes are TRBV29-1 and TRBJ2-2; TRBD2 agrees at 9 bases. The CDR3 loop reads CSVMVFSGSTGTGELFF. In DNA form, the CDR3 reads TGCAGCGTTATGGTCTTTAGCGGGAGTACGGGCACCGGGGAGCTGTTTTTT.